What follows are 25 T cell receptor beta chains derived from one specimen sequenced in a study of T cells after yellow fever vaccination. MiXCR was run by TCRdb on the 5' RACE reads, yielding one entry per CDR3 protein. Of a few hundred thousand distinct CDR3 sequences in the sample, around 3.6% were seen once. The sample consisted of PBMCs, taken on the day of the yellow fever booster vaccination. All receptors derive from a man younger than 35 who received the YFV17D yellow fever vaccine.

This clonotype occurred many times. The V gene is TRBV6-4, the J gene TRBJ2-7; D is unresolved. Trimming took 7 bases from V and 3 from J, leaving 10 bases between them. Per the germline V gene, CDR1 is MRHNA and CDR2 is SNTAGT. This CDR3 is built from 12 residues. CDR3 DNA: TGTGCCAGCACGAGCCTTGACTACGAGCAGTACGTC. This encodes CASTSLDYEQYV.

This clonotype was detected ten times or more. The V and J genes are TRBV12-3 or TRBV12-4 and TRBJ1-6; TRBD1 agrees at 7 bases. The CDR3 sequence is 14 residues long. The junction had 10 bases not matched to a gene; V was cut back by 5 bases and J by 12 bases. CDR3: CASSRNQQGLPLHF. CDR3 sequence (DNA): TGTGCCAGCAGTCGTAACCAACAGGGGTTACCCCTCCACTTT.

The chain recombines TRBV25-1 with TRBJ2-3; the D is unclear. The CDR3 totals 15 residues. V was cut by 1 base and J by 0 bases, with 8 bases left in between. Germline V lookup: CDR1 MGHDK, CDR2 SYGVNS. The CDR3 DNA reads TGTGCCAGCAGTGAATGGGCAGGTAGCACAGATACGCAGTATTTT. It codes for CASSEWAGSTDTQYF.

With regard to this clonotype: An end of the junction does not agree with germline; a read error may underlie this. The V gene is TRBV7-2, the J gene TRBJ1-2, with unresolved D. Germline lookup yields CDR1 SGHTA and CDR2 FQGNSA. The CDR3 loop spans 13 amino acids. DNA of the CDR3: TGTGCCAGCAGCTGGGCGGTTAACTATGGCAACACCTTC. This translates into CASSWAVNYGNTF. Full variable domain (missing parts from reference TRBV7-2 and TRBJ1-2): GAGVSQSPSNKVTEKGKDVELRCDPISGHTALYWYRQSLGQGLEFLIYFQGNSAPDKSGLPSDRFSAERTGGSVSTLTIQRTQQEDSAVYLCASSWAVNYGNTFGSGTRLTVV.

This clonotype came up a few times. This chain joins TRBV7-2 and TRBJ1-2; no reliable D call. Trimming removed 5 bases at V and 7 bases at J, with 14 bases between. The germline gives CDR1 SGHTA, CDR2 FQGNSA. This CDR3 spans 13 amino acids. The chain's CDR3 is CASSLTRQVGYTF. CDR3 DNA sequence: TGTGCCAGCAGCCTCACACGGCAAGTTGGCTACACCTTC.

This clonotype appeared many times. The chain has TRBV11-2 and TRBJ1-6; D not resolved. V dropped 2 bases and J dropped 13 bases, with 18 bases sitting between them. The CDR3 runs 15 residues. Germline values: CDR1 SGHAT, CDR2 FQNNGV. CDR3 loop: CASSLSLEGYRPLHF. The CDR3 DNA is TGTGCCAGCAGCTTATCGTTGGAGGGTTATCGGCCCCTCCACTTT.

This clonotype was observed many times. V is TRBV6-2 or TRBV6-3 and J is TRBJ1-1; no clear D gene. V was shortened by 4 bases and J by 0 bases, with 18 bases between the two germline ends. CDR1 is MNHEY, CDR2 SVGEGT, per germline. The CDR3 is 17 residues long. The CDR3 bases are TGTGCCAGCAGTTCCGTCACCGTTTGGACGGTGAACACTGAAGCTTTCTTT. It is translated as CASSSVTVWTVNTEAFF.

This clonotype was seen repeatedly, ten times or more. The V call is TRBV7-2, the J call TRBJ2-4, with D perhaps TRBD2 (6 bases). The CDR3 has 11 residues. CDR1 and CDR2 from the germline V gene are SGHTA and FQGNSA. The DNA for the CDR3 is TGTGCGGGAGGCGGGGTGAACATTCAGTACTTC. This translates into CAGGGVNIQYF.

This clonotype was seen at least ten times. This chain connects TRBV5-1 to TRBJ2-3; tentatively, D is TRBD2 (5 bases). The CDR3 consists of 15 residues. V dropped 4 bases and J dropped 1 base, with 13 bases sitting between them. Germline values: CDR1 SGHRS, CDR2 YFSETQ. CDR3 sequence: CASSKREAGTDTQYF. The DNA for the CDR3 is TGCGCCAGCAGCAAACGGGAAGCTGGCACAGATACGCAGTATTTT.

This clonotype was found a few times. The rearrangement joins TRBV7-9 to TRBJ2-5; 8 bases line up with TRBD2. Germline trimming cut 5 bases from V and 9 bases from J; bases unmatched to any gene: 11. Germline V CDR1 and CDR2: SEHNR, FQNEAQ (reference sequence). The CDR3 consists of 14 residues. The CDR3 bases are TGTGCCAGCAGCCCCGGGGAGCGGGGGCGCCCCCAGTACTTC. Translation gives CASSPGERGRPQYF.

In this sample, this clonotype turned up many times. The chain carries TRBV29-1 and TRBJ2-5, with TRBD2 as a possible D gene (6 bases). Trimming stripped 3 bases from V and 2 bases from J, with 13 bases between. The germline gives CDR1 SQVTM, CDR2 ANQGSEA. This CDR3 comprises 14 residues. The CDR3 DNA follows: TGCAGCGTTGAGGGGTGGGAGGTACAAGAGACCCAGTACTTC. Translated, it gives CSVEGWEVQETQYF.

The chain is built from TRBV3-1 and TRBJ2-6; the D gene is possibly TRBD1 (5 bases). The V gene lost 4 bases and the J gene lost 0 bases, with 10 bases spanning the gap. In germline, CDR1 is LGHDT, CDR2 YNNKEL (reference sequence). The CDR3 is made up of 16 amino acids. The CDR3: CASSPGHGSGANVLTF. In DNA, the CDR3 is TGTGCCAGCAGCCCAGGGCACGGCTCTGGGGCCAACGTCCTGACTTTC.

In its sample, this clonotype was seen many times. The chain has TRBV15 and TRBJ2-5; D not resolved. The CDR3 consists of 13 residues. V gave up 1 base and J gave up 2 bases, with 5 bases separating them. Germline V gives CDR1 LNHNV, CDR2 YYDKDF (reference sequence). CDR3 sequence: CATSRGHQETQYF. CDR3 bases: TGTGCCACCAGCAGAGGGCATCAAGAGACCCAGTACTTC. The whole variable domain, filled in from reference TRBV15 and TRBJ2-5, reads DAMVIQNPRYQVTQFGKPVTLSCSQTLNHNVMYWYQQKSSQAPKLLFHYYDKDFNNEADTPDNFQSRRPNTSFCFLDIRSPGLGDTAMYLCATSRGHQETQYFGPGTRLLVL.

This clonotype has a count of ten or more. This chain connects TRBV25-1 to TRBJ2-2, with D possibly TRBD1 on 6 matching bases. Germline loops: CDR1 MGHDK, CDR2 SYGVNS. The V and J ends lost 6 bases and 0 bases respectively, with 17 bases between them. The CDR3 is 17 amino acids. CDR3 sequence (DNA): TGTGCCAGCAGCGAGATGGGACACGGACCGAACACCGGGGAGCTGTTTTTT. This translates into CASSEMGHGPNTGELFF.

This clonotype was seen repeatedly, ten times or more. J is TRBJ2-5 and V is TRBV11-2, with D uncertain. V lost 3 bases, J lost 0 bases, and 5 bases lay in between. The CDR3 is made up of 13 amino acids. Germline V CDR1 and CDR2: SGHAT, FQNNGV. CDR3 in amino acids: CASSFVHQETQYF. The CDR3 nucleotides read TGTGCCAGCAGCTTCGTCCACCAAGAGACCCAGTACTTC.

The chain links TRBV6-2 or TRBV6-3 to TRBJ2-7, with 8 bases lining up with TRBD2. J was trimmed by 7 bases and V by 2 bases; bases with no gene match: 16. This CDR3 contains 17 residues. Germline V gene data show CDR1 as MNHEY and CDR2 as SVGEGT. The CDR3 protein is CASSYDRKRGKGEEQYV. CDR3 in DNA: TGTGCCAGCAGTTACGATCGAAAGCGGGGGAAAGGAGAAGAGCAGTACGTC.

This clonotype occurred many times. V is TRBV14 and J is TRBJ1-1; possibly TRBD1 for D (5 bases). The CDR3 covers 15 residues. The germline CDR1 and CDR2 sequences are SGHDN and FVKESK. V shed 4 bases and J shed 0 bases, with 12 bases lying between them. The CDR3 nucleotides are TGTGCCAGCAGCCGTTTACAGGTCATGAACACTGAAGCTTTCTTT. Protein sequence: CASSRLQVMNTEAFF.

This clonotype was recorded many times. The chain couples TRBV5-5 to TRBJ1-1, with D hard to call. The CDR3 runs to 14 residues. Trimming removed 0 bases from V and 1 base from J, with 7 bases in between. Germline lookup yields CDR1 SGHKS and CDR2 YYEKEE (reference sequence). The CDR3 loop reads CASSLDWRNTEAFF. The CDR3 region has the DNA TGTGCCAGCAGCTTGGATTGGAGGAACACTGAAGCTTTCTTT. Together with reference TRBV5-5 and TRBJ1-1, the CDR3 gives the full variable domain: DAGVTQSPTHLIKTRGQQVTLRCSPISGHKSVSWYQQVLGQGPQFIFQYYEKEERGRGNFPDRFSARQFPNYSSELNVNALLLGDSALYLCASSLDWRNTEAFFGQGTRLTVV.

At least ten counts were recorded for this clonotype. The CDR3 loop is CSVAQGARTEAFF. The CDR3 region has the DNA TGCAGCGTCGCACAGGGGGCGCGCACTGAAGCTTTCTTT. This chain uses TRBV29-1 with TRBJ1-1; 9 nucleotides agree with TRBD1. V shed 6 bases and J 4 bases; nucleotides not matched to a gene: 6. CDR1 and CDR2 (germline): SQVTM, ANQGSEA. The CDR3 contains 13 residues.

The chain couples TRBV4-1 to TRBJ1-5, with a weak D call TRBD1 (5 bases). V lost 1 base to trimming and J lost 11 bases, with 15 bases between them. The CDR3 runs to 14 residues. The V gene's germline CDR1 is MGHRA and CDR2 YSYEKL. The CDR3 region is CASSQVSGGNTQHF. CDR3 DNA: TGCGCCAGCAGCCAAGTTTCCGGGGGTAATACCCAGCATTTT.

This clonotype was counted between two and nine times. The CDR3, as DNA: TGTGCCAGCAGCGTATCGTCCCTAGGCAGGGGGTCCACCGGGGAGCTGTTTTTT. It is translated as CASSVSSLGRGSTGELFF. V is TRBV9 and J is TRBJ2-2; 7 bases match TRBD1. The V segment lost 1 base and the J segment 4 bases; nucleotides outside the gene matches: 13. CDR1 is SGDLS, CDR2 YYNGEE, per germline. The CDR3 sequence is 18 residues long.

This clonotype was detected a few times. This chain uses TRBV28 with TRBJ2-3; TRBD1 is a possible D gene (5 bases). The V end lost 0 bases, the J end lost 2 bases, and 9 bases lay between the germline ends. Germline V lookup: CDR1 MDHEN, CDR2 SYDVKM. This CDR3 spans 15 amino acids. CDR3 region: CASSLWTASTDTQYF. CDR3 nucleotides: TGTGCCAGCAGTTTATGGACAGCGTCCACAGATACGCAGTATTTT.

This clonotype was observed at least ten times. This rearrangement joins TRBV7-9 to TRBJ2-1; 12 bases are a match to TRBD1. Germline CDR1 and CDR2: SEHNR and FQNEAQ (reference sequence). The CDR3 runs to 17 residues. V gave up 5 bases and J gave up 10 bases; unmatched junction bases: 15. In DNA form, the CDR3 reads TGTGCCAGCAGCCCCAGTCCCGGGACAGGGGGCGATTGGGAGCAGTTCTTC. This translates into CASSPSPGTGGDWEQFF.

This clonotype was counted many times. The V gene is TRBV20-1, the J gene TRBJ1-1, with TRBD1 identical over 7 bases. J lost 1 base, V lost 6 bases, and 5 bases had no gene match. The CDR3 sequence is 13 residues long. CDR1 and CDR2 from the germline V gene are DFQATT and SNEGSKA (reference sequence). The CDR3 spells CSASGTANTEAFF. The CDR3 coding sequence is TGCAGTGCCTCCGGGACAGCGAACACTGAAGCTTTCTTT.

Many counts were recorded for this clonotype. The rearrangement links TRBV5-1 to TRBJ1-6; possible D gene TRBD1, 6 bases. Looked up from germline, CDR1 is SGHRS and CDR2 is YFSETQ. V was shortened by 0 bases and J by 10 bases, with 11 bases between the two germline ends. CDR3 length: 14 residues. The CDR3 region has the DNA TGCGCCAGCAGCTTGGGACAGGCGCAGTCACCCCTCCACTTT. Protein product: CASSLGQAQSPLHF.